Detailed here is one TCR beta chain. Original handling: By means of reference gene primer amplification, nucleated cell counts were estimated. Libraries were prepared by immunoSEQ multiplex PCR; TCRdb keeps only in-frame clonotypes and omits some of them. That table furnishes V, J and clone size, whereas the DNA furnished D and trimming. The sample lists almost 55,000 clones, 80% to 90% seen once, with about 3% in the top ten. V was clipped by 5 bases and J by 6 bases, with 17 bases between them. Germline V CDR1 and CDR2: SEHNR, FQNEAQ (reference sequence). The CDR3 runs 15 residues. These data originate in a study of blood T cell repertoires in COVID-19. Overall study context: T cells, B-cell-depleted T cells, or PBMCs provided the cDNA or gDNA that served as material.

The TCR comes from a human donor in a cohort sampled during active COVID-19. The chain is built from TRBV7-9 and TRBJ2-1; TRBD1 is a possible D gene (5 bases). The specimen was peripheral blood. CDR3 sequence: CASSHDSLTPNEQFF. The CDR3 DNA reads TGTGCCAGCAGCCATGACAGCCTGACCCCCAATGAGCAGTTCTTC.